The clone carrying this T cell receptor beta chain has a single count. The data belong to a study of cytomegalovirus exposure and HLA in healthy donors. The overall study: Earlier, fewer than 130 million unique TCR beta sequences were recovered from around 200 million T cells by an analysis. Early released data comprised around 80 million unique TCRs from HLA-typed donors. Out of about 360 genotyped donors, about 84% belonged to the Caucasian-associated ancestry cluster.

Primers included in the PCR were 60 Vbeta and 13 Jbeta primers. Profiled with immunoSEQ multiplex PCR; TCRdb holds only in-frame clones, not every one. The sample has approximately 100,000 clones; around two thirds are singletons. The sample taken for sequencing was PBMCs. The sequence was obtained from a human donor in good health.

The CDR3 spells CASTVTTNSYNEQFF. The CDR3 region has the DNA TGTGCCAGCACGGTGACGACAAATTCCTACAATGAGCAGTTCTTC. The chain has TRBV6-1 and TRBJ2-1; D is ambiguous. From germline, CDR1 is MNHNS and CDR2 SASEGT. This CDR3 comprises 15 residues. Trimming removed 7 bases at V and 1 base at J, with 14 bases between.